This TCR beta chain is from a study of Siglec-9 on CD8 T cells in melanoma (dated by TCRdb to about 2019). Background for the entire study: Siglec-9 expression on CD8+ T cells and the role of Siglec-9 in regulating T cells in the melanoma tumor microenvironment were investigated in the study.

Via the germline V gene, CDR1 is MDHEN and CDR2 SYDVKM. There are 14 amino acids in the CDR3, from cysteine to phenylalanine inclusive. The read is trimmed to its CDR3 DNA, 42 bases read in frame from base 1. A distance of 15 bases separates the germline ends of V and J, which lose 5 bases and 4 bases respectively. Library creation used the immunoSEQ multiplex PCR assay. As stored in TCRdb, this immuneACCESS dataset retains in-frame rearrangements with V and J assigned. A fraction of the clones does not appear; measured against another copy, unresolved V genes explain less than half of the discrepancy, and the remainder lacks a known reason. For this sample the table gives approximately 35,000 clones, of which 84% were detected only once. Clones ranked in the top ten supply around 1.7% of the sample. Concerning this clone itself: There is no known antigen for this receptor. Base qualities are not recorded, but no much larger clone differs from it by a single base.

Broad study findings and their caveats: An effector memory CD8+ T-cell subset that appeared to accumulate within melanoma tumors was reported to be marked and regulated by Siglec-9.

The sample comprised Siglec-9- CD8+ T cells sorted from blood. What the cell subset or site label conveys for this sample: CD8 T cells lacking Siglec-9. The V and J genes are TRBV28 and TRBJ2-7; TRBD2 could be the D gene, as 6 bases match. This receptor was taken from a human donor in good health. The sequence in DNA is TGTGCCAGCAGTCTCCGGGGACTCGTATACGAGCAGTACTTC. This gives the protein CASSLRGLVYEQYF.